The 7 T cell receptor beta chains below were found in one sample sequenced in a study of cytomegalovirus exposure and HLA in healthy donors (dated by TCRdb to about 2017). The method behind the library was the immunoSEQ multiplex PCR assay. For the multiplex PCR, a mixture combining 60 forward primers for TCR Vbeta segments and 13 reverse primers for TCR Jbeta segments was used. This is the immuneACCESS table as TCRdb keeps it, with only in-frame sequences that have V and J called. A part of the clones is gone; compared with another copy, unresolved V genes explain less than half, and the rest is unexplained. The sample has about 160,000 clones on record, about 88% of them singletons. The ten top clones hold roughly 2.2% of the sample. Sequenced input: PBMCs. The receptor source for this set is a man aged 18 to 35 in good health and CMV-seropositive.

The chain employs TRBV2 and TRBJ2-5; D ambiguous. The CDR3 consists of 12 residues. Germline V gene data show CDR1 as SNHLY and CDR2 as FYNNEI. Deletions cut 0 bases from V and 7 bases from J, with 6 bases between. CDR3 sequence: CASSEAQMTQYF. Here the CDR3 DNA reads TGTGCCAGCAGTGAAGCGCAGATGACCCAGTACTTC.

This chain joins TRBV6-6 and TRBJ1-5; D is ambiguous. V was pared by 0 bases and J by 5 bases, with 5 bases between. Germline CDR1 MNHNY, CDR2 SVGAGI (reference sequence). The CDR3 runs to 13 residues. DNA of the CDR3: TGTGCCAGCAGTTACTCGAGGGATCAGCCCCAGCATTTT. Its protein is CASSYSRDQPQHF.

V and J are TRBV4-2 and TRBJ2-6; 9 bases agree with TRBD2. This CDR3 has 19 residues. V lost 0 bases to trimming and J lost 3 bases; unmatched junction nucleotides: 9. Germline-derived CDR1 and CDR2 are LGHNA and YNFKEQ. The CDR3 DNA is TGTGCCAGCAGCCAAGATGAGGGTAGCGGGGGTTTTGGGGCCAACGTCCTGACTTTC. It translates to CASSQDEGSGGFGANVLTF.

The chain carries TRBV2 and TRBJ1-4, with 12 nucleotides matching TRBD1. The V and J ends lost 5 bases and 4 bases, in that order; junction bases with no gene match: 11. The CDR3 runs to 18 residues. Germline V gene sequence: CDR1 SNHLY, CDR2 FYNNEI. The CDR3 is CASSFNRDRGHGNEKLFF. CDR3 coding DNA: TGTGCCAGCAGTTTCAACCGGGACAGGGGGCACGGTAATGAAAAACTGTTTTTT.

This chain uses TRBV14 with TRBJ1-3; 9 nucleotides line up with TRBD1. This CDR3 is 17 amino acids long. From germline, CDR1 is SGHDN and CDR2 FVKESK. J gave up 2 bases and V 2 bases, and 7 bases lay outside the gene matches. In DNA form, the CDR3 reads TGTGCCAGCAGCCAAAAACAGGGGGCTAGAACTGGAAACACCATATATTTT. This translates into CASSQKQGARTGNTIYF.

CDR3 bases: TGTGCCAGCAGTTATACCGGGACAGGGGAAAACGAGCAGTACTTC. Translating gives CASSYTGTGENEQYF. This chain joins TRBV6-5 and TRBJ2-7; 10 nucleotides align to TRBD1. CDR3 size: 15 residues. V dropped 3 bases and J dropped 5; count of bases not matched to a gene: 7. The V gene's germline CDR1 is MNHEY and CDR2 SVGAGI.

This chain links TRBV18 with TRBJ1-3; TRBD1 aligns across 7 bases. Germline V gene data show CDR1 as KGHSH and CDR2 as LQKENI. There are 15 residues in the CDR3. With 3 bases clipped from V and 4 bases from J, the junction kept 6 bases outside the gene matches. This CDR3 is CASSPPTGRGNTIYF. In DNA form, the CDR3 reads TGTGCCAGCTCACCCCCGACAGGGAGGGGAAACACCATATATTTT.